This TCR beta chain was sequenced during a study of cytomegalovirus exposure and HLA in healthy donors. The study's findings and limits: The study carried out a later analysis of TCR beta sequences. It associated under 20,000 of them with specific HLA alleles at a false discovery rate of 0.05. For most TCR sequences rarity was the rule, although some public TCRs occurred in many donors.

Notes on this clone: Its antigen is unidentified.

A multiplex PCR was run with 60 Vbeta primers and 13 Jbeta primers. Only in-frame clones appear in the TCRdb table, and some are missing; sequencing was by immunoSEQ multiplex PCR. This table holds over 100,000 clones, around 84% found once. Germline V gives CDR1 SGDLS, CDR2 YYNGEE. V gave up 3 bases and J gave up 6 bases, with 22 bases separating them. CDR3 length equals 17 residues. The source is a woman between 25 and 40 years old in good health and CMV-seropositive. V is TRBV9 and J is TRBJ2-1, with D possibly being TRBD2 (6 bases). Sequencing was performed on PBMCs. The CDR3 DNA follows: TGTGCCAGCAGCGGACCCCGACGGGGGACCGCCTCCAATGAGCAGTTCTTC. Translation: CASSGPRRGTASNEQFF. Supplemented by reference TRBV9 and TRBJ2-1, the full variable domain reads DSGVTQTPKHLITATGQRVTLRCSPRSGDLSVYWYQQSLDQGLQFLIQYYNGEERAKGNILERFSAQQFPDLHSELNLSSLELGDSALYFCASSGPRRGTASNEQFFGPGTRLTVL.